This T cell receptor beta chain was retrieved from a study of blood T cell repertoires in COVID-19. Study-level background: Both acute and convalescent COVID-19 samples were obtained from the United States, Italy and Spain. PBMCs, B-cell-depleted T cells, or T cells provided the cDNA or gDNA that made up the material.

This CDR3 has 13 amino acids. The V gene lost 5 bases and the J gene lost 3 bases, with 11 bases spanning the gap. Germline V gene lookup returns CDR1 SGHDT and CDR2 YYEEEE. In the study's own analysis: Reference gene primer amplification gave estimated nucleated cell counts. The protocol was immunoSEQ multiplex PCR, while the TCRdb copy is restricted to in-frame clones and leaves out a portion. V, J and clone size reflect that table, while D and trimming were determined from the DNA. In the table there are some 200,000 clones, approximately 90% of which are singletons. Specimen: peripheral blood. The J gene is TRBJ2-5, the V gene TRBV5-6; D uncertain. The receptor comes from a woman aged 40 to 50 with acute or convalescent COVID-19. The CDR3 sequence is CASSNRAEETQYF. The CDR3 coding sequence is TGTGCCAGCAGTAACAGAGCCGAAGAGACCCAGTACTTC.